The TCR beta chain described here comes from a study of blood T cells in healthy people across ages. Using a J-beta primer mix together with a sample-barcoded 5' primer, a second PCR was run for roughly 6 to 12 cycles. The authors tagged each cDNA molecule using a template-switch adaptor with 12 random nucleotides. From each sample, at least 2.5 million paired-end reads containing CDR3 were obtained. TCRdb itself ran the 5' RACE reads through MiXCR, one entry per CDR3 protein. The table records 700,000 to 1,000,000 distinct CDR3 sequences, roughly 44% of them present only once. V was pared by 6 bases and J by 1 base, with 2 bases of the junction left unmatched. The CDR3 length is 14 residues. Germline CDR1 reads MNHEY; CDR2 reads SVGAGI. Study findings and constraints: Diversity was higher, and naive CD4+ cells more numerous, in long-lived donors than in aged donors.

Remarks on this clonotype: Its antigen is not known. It may be a read error: a sequence one base away is much more abundant.

The chain joins TRBV6-5 to TRBJ2-3; 9 bases are a match to TRBD2. This TCR derives from a man in his 60s in good health. Sequencing was carried out using blood. CDR3 sequence (DNA): TGTGCCAGCAGATCTAGCGGGGGCACAGATACGCAGTATTTT. Translation gives CASRSSGGTDTQYF.